These T cell receptor beta chains were read from a single sample in a study of blood T cell repertoires in COVID-19. TCRdb's copy holds only in-frame clones and misses some; the assay was immunoSEQ multiplex PCR. The repertoire holds under 250,000 clones, 84% seen once, with 4% in the top ten. Sequencing was carried out using peripheral blood. These TCRs come from a man over 45 with acute or convalescent COVID-19. CDR3s include the opening cysteine and the closing phenylalanine or tryptophan. A D gene is named only where the DNA matches it firmly. Expanded clones get a size class; other rows say once, few or many, or leave the size out.

>TRBD1|TRBJ2-1|-|TRBV9
TGTGCCAGCAGCTCACAGGGGACGAATGAGCAGTTCTTC
CASSSQGTNEQFF
>TRBD1|TRBJ1-4|-|TRBV27
TGTGCCAGCAGTTTAGCCGGGACAGGTTACGAAAAACTGTTTTTT
CASSLAGTGYEKLFF
>TRBD1|TRBJ1-1|-|TRBV7-6
TGTGCCAGCAGCTTGTCGGACAGGGGAGTTTTGGAGGCTTTCTTT
CASSLSDRGVLEAFF
>-|TRBJ1-1|-|TRBV18
TGTGCCGTACTAGGAGATTCCACTGAAGCTTTCTTT
CAVLGDSTEAFF
>-|TRBJ1-2|few|TRBV12-3/TRBV12-4
TGTGCCAGCAGTTTATCGGGATTCTATGGCTACACCTTC
CASSLSGFYGYTF
>-|TRBJ1-1|-|TRBV29-1
TGCACCGAGAGGTTCGCGGGAGACACTGAAGCTTTCTTT
CTERFAGDTEAFF
>-|TRBJ1-5|-|TRBV27
TGTGCCAGCAGAAACCAGGGGTGGGGATGGCCCCAGCATTTT
CASRNQGWGWPQHF
>TRBD1|TRBJ2-3|once|TRBV19
TGTGCCAGTAGGGACAGGGTTGCAGATACGCAGTATTTT
CASRDRVADTQYF
>TRBD1|TRBJ2-2|few|TRBV12-5
TGTGCTAGTAGACCGGGACAGGGGGTTCACGGGGAGCTGTTTTTT
CASRPGQGVHGELFF
>TRBD2|TRBJ2-1|once|TRBV9
TGTGCCAGCAGCGTCGGACCCGGGACTAGCGGGGGGGCGATGTATAATGAGCAGTTCTTC
CASSVGPGTSGGAMYNEQFF
>-|TRBJ1-2|-|TRBV7-2
TGTGCCAGCAGCTTAGTCAGCGGCTTTAACTATGGCTACACCTTC
CASSLVSGFNYGYTF
>-|TRBJ2-3|-|TRBV4-2
TGTGCCAGCACCTCGGGGGTGTCTAGCACAGATACGCAGTATTTT
CASTSGVSSTDTQYF
>TRBD1|TRBJ2-2|-|TRBV5-1
TGCGCCAGCACAGGGGGCGCATGGAACACCGGGGAGCTGTTTTTT
CASTGGAWNTGELFF
>-|TRBJ2-7|-|TRBV6-5
TGTGCCAGCAGTCGTCTCTACGAGCAGTACTTC
CASSRLYEQYF
>-|TRBJ2-7|-|TRBV5-1
TGCGCCAGCAGCTTGGGGGTCATCGAGGGTTACGAGCAGTACTTC
CASSLGVIEGYEQYF
>-|TRBJ1-1|-|TRBV30
TGTGCCTGGAGTTTAGCCGCGAACACTGAAGCTTTCTTT
CAWSLAANTEAFF
>-|TRBJ2-5|-|TRBV2
TGTGCCAGCGGGGCGGACGGGGGTTCGGGAGAGACCCAGTACTTC
CASGADGGSGETQYF
>-|TRBJ2-7|-|TRBV7-2
TGTGCCAGCAGACTGATCTTGAGCCAGGGCTGGTACTTC
CASRLILSQGWYF
>-|TRBJ2-6|-|TRBV5-4
TGTGCCAGCAGCCGTGCGGGGCTCTCTGGGGCCAACGTCCTGACTTTC
CASSRAGLSGANVLTF
>-|TRBJ1-1|-|TRBV28
TGTGCCAGTCAACCGACCACACAGAGGAACACTGAAGCTTTCTTT
CASQPTTQRNTEAFF
>-|TRBJ1-5|-|TRBV5-1
TGCGCCAGCAGCCTAGGGACTTATCAGCCCCAGCATTTT
CASSLGTYQPQHF
>-|TRBJ2-5|-|TRBV21-1
TGTGCCAGCAGCACTTCGGGACTAGCGGGGGCCCTCTATGAGACCCAGTACTTC
CASSTSGLAGALYETQYF
>-|TRBJ2-7|-|TRBV27
TGTGCCAGGGCGTCCGGGACCGGGACTCAAAGCTCCTACGAGCAGTACTTC
CARASGTGTQSSYEQYF
>TRBD2|TRBJ2-3|once|TRBV19
TGTGCCAGTATCCCTCGGACTAGCGGATTCACAGATACGCAGTATTTT
CASIPRTSGFTDTQYF
>TRBD1|TRBJ2-2|-|TRBV30
TGTGCCTGGAGTGTACAGGGGGATGCCGGGGAGCTGTTTTTT
CAWSVQGDAGELFF
>TRBD1|TRBJ1-2|-|TRBV6-2/TRBV6-3
TGTGCCAGCAGTTACGACAGGGATCGCGGCTACACCTTC
CASSYDRDRGYTF
>-|TRBJ2-3|-|TRBV27
TGTGCCAGCAGCCCGGGGGCAGATACGCAGTATTTT
CASSPGADTQYF
>TRBD1|TRBJ1-2|-|TRBV15
TGTGCCACCAGCATCGGGGGACAGGGCGGTAAGAGCGGCTATGGCTACACCTTC
CATSIGGQGGKSGYGYTF
>-|TRBJ1-1|-|TRBV18
TGTGCCAGCTCACCGGTACAGACGAACACTGAAGCTTTCTTT
CASSPVQTNTEAFF
>TRBD1|TRBJ2-1|-|TRBV11-2
TGTGCCAGCAGCTTGCCTTCAGGGGGCTTAGGTGAGCAGTTCTTC
CASSLPSGGLGEQFF
>TRBD1|TRBJ1-2|-|TRBV15
TGTGCCACCAGCACAGGGGGAAGAGGCTACACCTTC
CATSTGGRGYTF
>TRBD1|TRBJ1-1|-|TRBV10-1
TGCGCCAGCAGCCAAGACAGGGTGTGGGGTGAAGCTTTCTTT
CASSQDRVWGEAFF
>-|TRBJ2-3|-|TRBV2
TGTGCCAGCAGTGAAGGGGAGTTAGCAGATACGCAGTATTTT
CASSEGELADTQYF
>-|TRBJ1-2|-|TRBV30
TGTGCCTGGATTACATCCGCGGGGGGCTTCTATGGCTACACCTTC
CAWITSAGGFYGYTF
>-|TRBJ1-6|few|TRBV2
TGTGCCAGCAGTGAACAGGAATTCATTTCACCCCTCCACTTT
CASSEQEFISPLHF
>-|TRBJ2-7|-|TRBV10-3
TGTGCCATCAGTGAGCAAGGGGGGGGCACCTACGAGCAGTACTTC
CAISEQGGGTYEQYF
>-|TRBJ2-7|-|TRBV3-1/TRBV3-2
TGTGCCAGCAGCCAAGCGGCCTACGAGCAGTACTTC
CASSQAAYEQYF
>TRBD1|TRBJ2-4|-|TRBV11-2
TGTGCCAGCAGCCCATTGACAGGGCCCGGGGTTCAGTACTTC
CASSPLTGPGVQYF
>-|TRBJ2-3|-|TRBV6-4
TGTGCCAGCAGTGACGGGAGATCCACAGATACGCAGTATTTT
CASSDGRSTDTQYF
>TRBD2|TRBJ2-7|once|TRBV13
TGTGCCAGCAGCTTAGGACTAGCGGGGCGCGATCACTACGAGCAGTACTTC
CASSLGLAGRDHYEQYF
>TRBD2|TRBJ2-7|-|TRBV30
TGTGCCTGGAGTGTAGCCGTTTCACTAGCGGGAAGCTACGAGCAGTACTTC
CAWSVAVSLAGSYEQYF
>-|TRBJ2-2|-|TRBV5-1
TGCGCCAGCAACCTCTACAAGGGGAAGGTCGGGGAGCTGTTTTTT
CASNLYKGKVGELFF
>-|TRBJ1-1|-|TRBV3-1/TRBV3-2
TGTGCCAGCAGCCTCCCGGGGGTTCGGCCTTTCTTT
CASSLPGVRPFF
>-|TRBJ1-2|-|TRBV2
TGTGCCAGCAGTGTTGCCAGGGAAAGCTATGGCTACACCTTC
CASSVARESYGYTF
>-|TRBJ2-5|-|TRBV3-1/TRBV3-2
TGTGCCACCGAGGGGGGGGGCCAAGAGACCCAGTACTTC
CATEGGGQETQYF
>-|TRBJ2-7|-|TRBV2
TGTGCCAGCAGTGACGGTCCGGGGTTCTACGAGCAGTACTTC
CASSDGPGFYEQYF
>TRBD2|TRBJ2-3|-|TRBV7-8
TGTGCCAGCAGCTCCCCTAGCGGGCTCACAGATACGCAGTATTTT
CASSSPSGLTDTQYF
>-|TRBJ2-7|-|TRBV28
TGTGCCAGCAGTTTACGGGGGGCTGGGTCTTACGAGCAGTACTTC
CASSLRGAGSYEQYF
>-|TRBJ1-1|-|TRBV19
TGTGCCAGTAGTCCGACAGGACCCCCTGAAGCTTTCTTT
CASSPTGPPEAFF